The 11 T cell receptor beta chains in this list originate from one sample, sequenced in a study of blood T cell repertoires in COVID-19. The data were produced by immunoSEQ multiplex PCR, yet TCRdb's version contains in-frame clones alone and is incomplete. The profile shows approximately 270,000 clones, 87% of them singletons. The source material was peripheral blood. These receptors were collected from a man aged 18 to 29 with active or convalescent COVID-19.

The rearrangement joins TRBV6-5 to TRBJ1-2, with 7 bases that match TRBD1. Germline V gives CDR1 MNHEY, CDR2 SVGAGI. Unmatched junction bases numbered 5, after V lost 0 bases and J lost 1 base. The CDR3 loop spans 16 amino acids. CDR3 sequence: CASSYSNTGVNYGYTF. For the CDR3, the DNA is TGTGCCAGCAGTTACTCGAACACAGGGGTTAACTATGGCTACACCTTC.

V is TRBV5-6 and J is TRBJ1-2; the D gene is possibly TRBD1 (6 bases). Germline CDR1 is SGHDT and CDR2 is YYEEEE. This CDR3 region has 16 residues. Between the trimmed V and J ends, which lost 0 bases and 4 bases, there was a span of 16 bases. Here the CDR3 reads CASSLAPTGTFYGYTF. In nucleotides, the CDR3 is TGTGCCAGCAGCTTGGCCCCGACAGGCACCTTCTATGGCTACACCTTC.

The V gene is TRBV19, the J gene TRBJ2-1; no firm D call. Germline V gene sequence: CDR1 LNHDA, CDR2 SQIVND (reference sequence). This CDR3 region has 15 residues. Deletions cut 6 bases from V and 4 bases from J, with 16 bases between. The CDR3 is CASRESGGVYNEQFF. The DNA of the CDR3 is TGTGCCAGTAGGGAGTCTGGCGGAGTATACAATGAGCAGTTCTTC.

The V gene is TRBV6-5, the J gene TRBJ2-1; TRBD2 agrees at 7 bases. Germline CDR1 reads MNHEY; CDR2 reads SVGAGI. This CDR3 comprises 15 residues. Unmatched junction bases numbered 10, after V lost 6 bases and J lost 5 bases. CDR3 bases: TGTGCCAGCAGGTTAGCGGGCGGAAATCACAATGAGCAGTTCTTC. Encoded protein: CASRLAGGNHNEQFF.

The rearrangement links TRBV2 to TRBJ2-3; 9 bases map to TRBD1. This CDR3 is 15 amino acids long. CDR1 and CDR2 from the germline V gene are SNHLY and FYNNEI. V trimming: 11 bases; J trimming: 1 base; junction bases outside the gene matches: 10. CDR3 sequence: CARRDRDPGTDTQYF. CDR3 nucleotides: TGTGCCCGCCGGGACAGGGACCCTGGCACAGATACGCAGTATTTT.

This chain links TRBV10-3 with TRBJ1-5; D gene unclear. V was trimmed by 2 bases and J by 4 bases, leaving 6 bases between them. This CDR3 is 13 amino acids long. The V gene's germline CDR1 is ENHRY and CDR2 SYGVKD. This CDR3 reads CAISEAGNQPQHF. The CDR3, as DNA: TGTGCCATCAGTGAGGCGGGTAATCAGCCCCAGCATTTT.

CDR3 sequence: CAWRGDRETYGYTF. CDR3 coding DNA: TGTGCCTGGAGAGGAGACAGGGAGACCTATGGCTACACCTTC. This chain connects TRBV30 to TRBJ1-2; 7 nucleotides agree with TRBD1. V lost 3 bases to trimming and J lost 4 bases; unmatched junction nucleotides: 8. The CDR3 loop spans 14 amino acids. Germline lookup yields CDR1 GTSNPN and CDR2 SVGIG (reference sequence).

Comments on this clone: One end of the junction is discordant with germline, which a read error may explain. CDR3 coding DNA: TGTGCCAGCAGCGTAGAGGAGTATTCCGAGCAGTACTTC. Protein: CASSVEEYSEQYF. V is TRBV11-3 and J is TRBJ2-7; D unclear. Germline V gene sequence: CDR1 SGHNT, CDR2 YENEEA. This CDR3 region has 13 residues.

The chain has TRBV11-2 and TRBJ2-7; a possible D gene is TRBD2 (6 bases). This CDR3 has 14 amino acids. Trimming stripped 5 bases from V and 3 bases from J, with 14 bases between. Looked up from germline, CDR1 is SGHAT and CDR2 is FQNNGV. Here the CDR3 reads CASSRTGLRYEQYF. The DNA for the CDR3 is TGTGCCAGCAGCCGTACGGGACTCCGCTACGAGCAGTACTTC.

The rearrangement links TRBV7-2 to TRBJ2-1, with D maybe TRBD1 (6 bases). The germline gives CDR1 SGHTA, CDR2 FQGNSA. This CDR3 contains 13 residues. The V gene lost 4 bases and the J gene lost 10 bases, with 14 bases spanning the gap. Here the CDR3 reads CASSSTGTSEQFF. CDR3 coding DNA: TGTGCCAGCAGCTCGACGGGGACATCCGAGCAGTTCTTC.

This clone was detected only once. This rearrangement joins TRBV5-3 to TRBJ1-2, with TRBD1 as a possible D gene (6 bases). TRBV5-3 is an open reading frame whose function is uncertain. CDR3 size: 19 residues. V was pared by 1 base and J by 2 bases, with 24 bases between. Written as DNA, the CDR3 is TGTGCCAGAAGCTTGCGTAGGGTAGGACAGACAACCGGCAACTATGGCTACACCTTC. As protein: CARSLRRVGQTTGNYGYTF.